This T cell receptor (beta chain) came from a study of T-cell memory formation after mild COVID-19. There are a few counts of this clonotype. TCRdb reprocessed the 5' RACE reads with MiXCR, giving one entry per CDR3 protein. The table has tens of thousands of distinct CDR3 sequences, 9.5% to 15% seen once. Germline V lookup: CDR1 MNHEY, CDR2 SVGEGT. The CDR3 runs to 16 residues. The trim removed 4 bases at V and 4 bases at J, leaving 8 bases unmatched. The rearrangement uses TRBV6-2 or TRBV6-3 and TRBJ1-5, with 9 bases aligning to TRBD1. Specimen: PBMCs or a T cell subset sorted from them (not recorded which). The receptor's source is a man younger than 30 who had mild COVID-19 (a few samples of this study predate the infection). Cell type and time point are not known. CDR3 nucleotide sequence: TGTGCCAGCAGTTCAACCCGGGACAGGGATAATCAGCCCCAGCATTTT. Encoded protein: CASSSTRDRDNQPQHF.